Presented here are 8 T cell receptor beta chains from one specimen sequenced in a study of cytomegalovirus exposure and HLA in healthy donors. It was with 60 Vbeta and 13 Jbeta primers that the PCR ran. TCRdb's table, derived via immunoSEQ multiplex PCR, lists solely in-frame clones and lacks some. This table holds some 130,000 clones, roughly three quarters found once. What was sequenced was PBMCs. These receptors were obtained from a young man in good health and CMV-seronegative.

This clone has only a few counts. This chain links TRBV15 with TRBJ2-7, with 10 bases that match TRBD1. J was trimmed by 3 bases and V by 2 bases; bases with no gene match: 7. This CDR3 region has 16 residues. Looked up from germline, CDR1 is LNHNV and CDR2 is YYDKDF (reference sequence). The CDR3 here is CATSRLGTGENYEQYF. CDR3 DNA sequence: TGTGCCACCAGCAGATTAGGGACAGGGGAAAACTACGAGCAGTACTTC.

Details on this clone: No DNA is shown, since the ends of the CDR3 on it are uncertain; the CDR3 is the one TCRdb lists. The rearrangement joins TRBV10-3 to TRBJ1-2; the table's D call, TRBD1, has no DNA check behind it. CDR1 and CDR2 (germline): ENHRY, SYGVKD. The CDR3 sequence runs 23 residues, both termini included. The CDR3 region is CAISAPKLGQEKALATPSPGYTF.

In DNA form, the CDR3 reads TGTGCCAGCAGCGCAACAGGGAACACTGAAGCTTTCTTT. Protein product: CASSATGNTEAFF. This chain links TRBV6-6 with TRBJ1-1; tentatively, D is TRBD1 (5 bases). V was cut by 6 bases and J by 1 base, with 9 bases left in between. CDR1 MNHNY and CDR2 SVGAGI come from the germline V gene (reference sequence). CDR3 length: 13 amino acids.

Here the CDR3 reads CASSYSPTRGGDTQYF. CDR3 in DNA: TGTGCCAGCAGTTACTCCCCGACGCGCGGGGGAGATACGCAGTATTTT. The chain employs TRBV6-5 and TRBJ2-3; TRBD2 matches 7 bases. The CDR3 consists of 16 residues. J gave up 5 bases and V 0 bases, and 8 bases lay outside the gene matches. In germline, CDR1 is MNHEY, CDR2 SVGAGI.

The CDR3 protein is CASSLFGQYEQYF. DNA of the CDR3: TGTGCCAGCAGCTTATTCGGACAATACGAGCAGTACTTC. The chain links TRBV11-3 to TRBJ2-7, with a weak D call TRBD1 (5 bases). The CDR3 covers 13 residues. V lost 2 bases to trimming and J lost 4 bases, with 9 bases between them. Germline lookup yields CDR1 SGHNT and CDR2 YENEEA.

The chain uses TRBV5-1 and TRBJ1-5, with TRBD1 as a possible D gene (6 bases). Trimming stripped 3 bases from V and 4 bases from J, with 14 bases between. Looked up from germline, CDR1 is SGHRS and CDR2 is YFSETQ. This CDR3 has 15 residues. This CDR3 reads CASSWGGASNQPQHF. CDR3 nucleotide sequence: TGCGCCAGCAGCTGGGGGGGGGCTTCTAATCAGCCCCAGCATTTT.

The chain has TRBV7-6 and TRBJ2-3; 8 bases are a match to TRBD1. The CDR3 runs 14 residues. CDR1 and CDR2 (germline): SGHVS, FNYEAQ. J was trimmed by 4 bases and V by 4 bases; bases with no gene match: 4. The CDR3 loop reads CASSYGQGPDTQYF. In DNA, the CDR3 is TGTGCCAGCAGCTACGGACAGGGCCCAGATACGCAGTATTTT.

V gene TRBV6-1 combines with J gene TRBJ1-5; D possibly corresponds to TRBD1 (6 bases). In germline, CDR1 is MNHNS, CDR2 SASEGT. This CDR3 region has 12 residues. Trimming took off 5 bases at V and 7 bases at J, with 9 bases between the two ends. CDR3 DNA: TGTGCCAGCAGTCTAGGGGGACAGCCCCAGCATTTT. As protein: CASSLGGQPQHF.